This is a list of T cell receptor beta chains from one sample in a study of blood T cell repertoires in COVID-19. The repertoire was sequenced with immunoSEQ multiplex PCR; TCRdb's copy has only in-frame clones and lacks some. The sample lists about 80,000 clones, around 79% occurring once. Material for sequencing was peripheral blood. Every receptor here comes from a human donor in a cohort sampled during active COVID-19. CDR3s include the opening cysteine and the closing phenylalanine or tryptophan. A D gene is named only where the DNA matches it firmly. Expanded clones are given a class, and other clones once, few, many or no size at all.

clone size	V gene	D gene	J gene	CDR3 DNA	CDR3 protein
.	TRBV4-3	TRBD2	TRBJ2-1	TGCGCCAGCAGCCTAACGGTTAGCGGGAGGGAGCGCAATGAGCAGTTCTTC	CASSLTVSGRERNEQFF
few	TRBV6-5	.	TRBJ1-5	TGTGCCAGCTCCTGGGCAGGTTATAGCAATCAGCCCCAGCATTTT	CASSWAGYSNQPQHF
medium-sized	TRBV27	TRBD2	TRBJ2-3	TGTGCCAGCAGTCTTGGCGGGAGCGTTTGGGGAGATACGCAGTATTTT	CASSLGGSVWGDTQYF
.	TRBV3-1/TRBV3-2	.	TRBJ1-2	TGTGCCAGCAGCCCCAACAGGGTAAGATCCGGCTACACCTTC	CASSPNRVRSGYTF
many	TRBV24-1	.	TRBJ2-2	TGTGCCACCAGTGATTCCCGGGACACCGGGTGGGGGGAGCTGTTTTTT	CATSDSRDTGWGELFF
.	TRBV6-2/TRBV6-3	.	TRBJ2-1	TGTGCCAGCAGTTACTCACCCGTGCCAGTTCACAATGAGCAGTTCTTC	CASSYSPVPVHNEQFF
.	TRBV20-1	TRBD2	TRBJ2-1	TGCAGTGCTAGTCCCCGGGGTAGCGGGGCCCCTCCGGGCAATGAGCAGTTCTTC	CSASPRGSGAPPGNEQFF
.	TRBV5-4	.	TRBJ2-3	TGTGCCAGCAGCCTACGGACGAGGGCAGATACGCAGTATTTT	CASSLRTRADTQYF
.	TRBV9	TRBD1	TRBJ2-2	TGTGCCAGCAGCATACAGGGGTCATTAGGGGAGCTGTTTTTT	CASSIQGSLGELFF
.	TRBV21-1	.	TRBJ2-1	TGTGCCAGCAGCAAAGAGCGAGTCAGTAGCAGCTACAATGAGCAGTTCTTC	CASSKERVSSSYNEQFF
.	TRBV9	.	TRBJ1-2	TGTGCCAGCTCTGGGAGGAGCTATGGCTACACCTTC	CASSGRSYGYTF
.	TRBV6-2/TRBV6-3	.	TRBJ2-2	TGTGCCAGCAGTTACTCGAAATTCACAGGGTGGAACGGGGAGCTGTTTTTT	CASSYSKFTGWNGELFF
.	TRBV6-5	.	TRBJ2-3	TGTGCCAGCAGTCACATTTCAGATACGCAGTATTTT	CASSHISDTQYF
few	TRBV5-5	.	TRBJ1-2	TGTGCCAGCAGCATTTCCGGGGAAGCTAACTATGGCTACACCTTC	CASSISGEANYGYTF
.	TRBV28	TRBD1	TRBJ1-5	TGTGCCAGCAGTCCCCCCGGGACAGGATTTGATAATCAGCCCCAGCATTTT	CASSPPGTGFDNQPQHF
many	TRBV9	.	TRBJ1-2	TGTGCCAGCAGCGACTCGCCGCTAACTTCTAACTATGGCTACACCTTC	CASSDSPLTSNYGYTF
.	TRBV6-5	.	TRBJ2-5	TGTGCCAGCAGTTACTCGGGAGGCCTACAAGAGACCCAGTACTTC	CASSYSGGLQETQYF
.	TRBV7-9	TRBD1	TRBJ1-4	TGTGCCAGCAGCGGGACAGCAACTAATGAAAAACTGTTTTTT	CASSGTATNEKLFF
.	TRBV5-5	.	TRBJ1-2	TGTGCCAGCAGCTTGGACAGTACTAACTATGGCTACACCTTC	CASSLDSTNYGYTF
.	TRBV5-4	TRBD2	TRBJ2-1	TGTGCCAGCAGCTTGGGGGGCGGGAGCTCCTACAATGAGCAGTTCTTC	CASSLGGGSSYNEQFF
.	TRBV11-3	.	TRBJ1-1	TGTGCCAGCAGCTTAGGCGACTCGAACACTGAAGCTTTCTTT	CASSLGDSNTEAFF
.	TRBV28	TRBD1	TRBJ1-1	TGTGCCAGCAGTTCCTACAGGGGCGGGACTGAAGCTTTCTTT	CASSSYRGGTEAFF
.	TRBV5-6	.	TRBJ1-1	TGTGCCAGCAGCCCCCGGGAGAACACTGAAGCTTTCTTT	CASSPRENTEAFF
.	TRBV7-8	TRBD2	TRBJ2-2	TGTGCCAGCAGCCTCGGACTAGCCGCGATTAACACCGGGGAGCTGTTTTTT	CASSLGLAAINTGELFF
.	TRBV7-9	TRBD1	TRBJ2-7	TGTGCCAGCAGCACTAGGACAGGGGCCGACGAGCAGTACTTC	CASSTRTGADEQYF
once	TRBV29-1	.	TRBJ1-1	TGCAGCGTCCGGGGGGTACTGAACACTGAAGCTTTCTTT	CSVRGVLNTEAFF
.	TRBV27	.	TRBJ1-5	TGTGCCAGCAGCTGGGGGGAATCTGGTAGCAATCAGCCCCAGCATTTT	CASSWGESGSNQPQHF
.	TRBV7-2	.	TRBJ1-6	TGTGCCAGCAGCTCCGGTAATTCACCCCTCCACTTT	CASSSGNSPLHF
.	TRBV3-1/TRBV3-2	.	TRBJ2-4	TGTGCCAGCAGCTTTGGACAGACACTAGCCAAAAACATTCAGTACTTC	CASSFGQTLAKNIQYF
once	TRBV28	.	TRBJ1-6	TGTGCCAGCACCCTTACCACAGGGTTTGGATCACCCCTCCACTTT	CASTLTTGFGSPLHF
.	TRBV6-2/TRBV6-3	TRBD2	TRBJ2-1	TGTGCCAGAAGCCTCCTTGAAGCGGGGGGGCCGGAAAATGAGCAGTTCTTC	CARSLLEAGGPENEQFF
.	TRBV19	TRBD1	TRBJ1-6	TGTGCCAGTACCCGACAGGGAAATTCACCCCTCCACTTT	CASTRQGNSPLHF
.	TRBV7-9	TRBD2	TRBJ2-1	TGTGCCAGCAGCCCAAATATAGCGGGAGGGTCTTCCTACAATGAGCAGTTCTTC	CASSPNIAGGSSYNEQFF
.	TRBV24-1	.	TRBJ1-1	TGTGCCACCAGTGATTTTGCAGGCACTGAAGCTTTCTTT	CATSDFAGTEAFF
.	TRBV3-1/TRBV3-2	TRBD2	TRBJ2-5	TGTGCCAGCAGCCAAGCTCTGCCGGGGGGGTGGGAGACCCAGTACTTC	CASSQALPGGWETQYF
.	TRBV11-2	TRBD2	TRBJ2-2	TGTGCCAGCAGCGGAGGACTAGCGTCCGGCACCGGGGAGCTGTTTTTT	CASSGGLASGTGELFF
.	TRBV6-6	.	TRBJ2-5	TGTGCCAGCAGGAAAGACAGAGAGACCCAGTACTTC	CASRKDRETQYF
.	TRBV12-3/TRBV12-4	.	TRBJ1-5	TGTGCCAGCAGTTTGGGGCAGAATCAGCCCCAGCATTTT	CASSLGQNQPQHF
.	TRBV4-1	TRBD1	TRBJ2-3	TGCGCCAGCAGCCAAGGAACCCGACAGGGGGCCGCAGATACGCAGTATTTT	CASSQGTRQGAADTQYF
.	TRBV28	TRBD1	TRBJ1-1	TGTGCCAGCAGTCTGGGACAGCTTCCGAAAGCTTTCTTT	CASSLGQLPKAFF
.	TRBV28	.	TRBJ1-5	TGTGCCAGCAGTGACAATAGCAATCAGCCCCAGCATTTT	CASSDNSNQPQHF
once	TRBV6-1	.	TRBJ1-6	TGTGCCAGCAGTGAAGCCGTCCCGAATTCACCCCTCCACTTT	CASSEAVPNSPLHF
.	TRBV6-5	.	TRBJ1-1	TGTGCCAGCAGTTCAGGGGACACTGAAGCTTTCTTT	CASSSGDTEAFF
.	TRBV12-5	TRBD2	TRBJ2-3	TGTGCTAGTGGTTTGGGGGAGGGCCTGACAGATACGCAGTATTTT	CASGLGEGLTDTQYF
.	TRBV11-3	.	TRBJ2-5	TGTGCCAGCAGCCCCCCCCGTGAGACCCAGTACTTC	CASSPPRETQYF
.	TRBV5-6	.	TRBJ2-3	TGTGCCAGCAGCTTGAATTTCGGGAGAGGAGATACGCAGTATTTT	CASSLNFGRGDTQYF
once	TRBV7-3	.	TRBJ1-1	TGTGCCAGCAGTTCAACCCCGGGGGGGGGCACTGAAGCTTTCTTT	CASSSTPGGGTEAFF
once	TRBV11-3	.	TRBJ1-1	TGTGCCAGCAGCTTAGCAGGTACTGAAGCTTTCTTT	CASSLAGTEAFF
few	TRBV6-6	.	TRBJ2-1	TGTGCCAGCAGTTACGGGGGCGATGAGCAGTTCTTC	CASSYGGDEQFF
.	TRBV27	.	TRBJ1-4	TGTGCCAGCAGTCGACTCCCCGGGAGGGATGAAAAACTGTTTTTT	CASSRLPGRDEKLFF
.	TRBV7-8	TRBD1	TRBJ1-1	TGTGCCAGCAGTCAAGAACAGGGGGCGAGGGCTTTCTTT	CASSQEQGARAFF
.	TRBV11-3	.	TRBJ1-1	TGTGCCAGCAGCACCTTAGACACTGAAGCTTTCTTT	CASSTLDTEAFF
few	TRBV27	TRBD1	TRBJ1-6	TGTGCCAGCAGAGCAAGACAGGGTTATTCACCCCTCCACTTT	CASRARQGYSPLHF
.	TRBV9	.	TRBJ2-3	TGTGCCAGCAGCGTAGTGGGCCGCACAGATACGCAGTATTTT	CASSVVGRTDTQYF